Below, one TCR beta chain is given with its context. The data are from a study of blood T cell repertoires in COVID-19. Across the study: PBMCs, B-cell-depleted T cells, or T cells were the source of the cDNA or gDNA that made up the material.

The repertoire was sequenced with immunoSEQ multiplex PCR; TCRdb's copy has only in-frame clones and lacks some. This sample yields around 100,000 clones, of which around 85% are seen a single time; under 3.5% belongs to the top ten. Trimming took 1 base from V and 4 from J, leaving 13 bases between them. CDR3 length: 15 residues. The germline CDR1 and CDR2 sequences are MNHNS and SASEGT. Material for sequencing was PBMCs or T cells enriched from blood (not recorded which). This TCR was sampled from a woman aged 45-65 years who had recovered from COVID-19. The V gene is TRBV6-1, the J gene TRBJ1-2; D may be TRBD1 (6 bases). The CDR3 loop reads CASSEGVSGAYGYTF. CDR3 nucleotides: TGTGCCAGCAGTGAAGGAGTCTCAGGGGCCTATGGCTACACCTTC.